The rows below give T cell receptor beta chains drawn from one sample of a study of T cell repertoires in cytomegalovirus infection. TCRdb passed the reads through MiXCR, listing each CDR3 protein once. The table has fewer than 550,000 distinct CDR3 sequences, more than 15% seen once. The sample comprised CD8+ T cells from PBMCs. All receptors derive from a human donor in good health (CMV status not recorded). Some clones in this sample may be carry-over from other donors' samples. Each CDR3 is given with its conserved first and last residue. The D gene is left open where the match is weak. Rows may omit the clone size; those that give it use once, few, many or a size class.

CDR3: CSVLSWDHSSYEQYF
DNA: TGCAGCGTTCTCTCTTGGGACCACTCCTCCTACGAGCAGTACTTC
J: TRBJ2-7
V: TRBV29-1
size: few
D: -

CDR3: CASSIHPVLANAEGHNEQFF
DNA: TGTGCCAGTAGTATCCACCCGGTTCTAGCGAACGCCGAGGGTCACAATGAGCAGTTCTTC
J: TRBJ2-1
V: TRBV19
size: -
D: -

CDR3: CASSEGEGLAGRETQYF
DNA: TGTGCCAGCAGTGAAGGTGAAGGACTAGCGGGAAGAGAGACCCAGTACTTC
J: TRBJ2-5
V: TRBV6-1
size: many
D: TRBD2

CDR3: CATSRDLGGTTGELFF
DNA: TGTGCCACCAGCAGAGATCTGGGCGGCACCACCGGGGAGCTGTTTTTT
J: TRBJ2-2
V: TRBV15
size: -
D: -

CDR3: CASSTPHRGRGEKLFF
DNA: TGTGCCAGCAGTACCCCCCACAGGGGGCGCGGTGAAAAACTGTTTTTT
J: TRBJ1-4
V: TRBV28
size: many
D: TRBD1

CDR3: CASSIADTEAFF
DNA: TGTGCCAGCAGCATTGCAGACACTGAAGCTTTCTTT
J: TRBJ1-1
V: TRBV6-6
size: many
D: -

CDR3: CSVEVGTGRANGYTF
DNA: TGCAGCGTTGAAGTAGGGACAGGGAGGGCGAATGGCTACACCTTC
J: TRBJ1-2
V: TRBV29-1
size: many
D: TRBD1

CDR3: CASSPRGLGNEKLFF
DNA: TGCGCCAGCAGCCCTAGGGGGCTTGGTAATGAAAAACTGTTTTTT
J: TRBJ1-4
V: TRBV4-1
size: -
D: TRBD1

CDR3: CASRPRTGEPEDTEAFF
DNA: TGTGCCAGCAGACCTCGGACAGGCGAACCGGAAGACACTGAAGCTTTCTTT
J: TRBJ1-1
V: TRBV7-9
size: many
D: TRBD1

CDR3: CASSQSRGRTEAFF
DNA: TGTGCCAGCAGCCAATCCAGGGGGCGGACTGAAGCTTTCTTT
J: TRBJ1-1
V: TRBV4-2
size: many
D: TRBD1

CDR3: CASSPTGDEAFF
DNA: TGTGCCAGCAGCCCTACAGGGGATGAAGCTTTCTTT
J: TRBJ1-1
V: TRBV3-1
size: -
D: TRBD1

CDR3: CASSIGVIDTEAFF
DNA: TGTGCCAGCAGTATCGGGGTTATAGACACTGAAGCTTTCTTT
J: TRBJ1-1
V: TRBV9
size: -
D: -

CDR3: CASSPRDSNEKLFF
DNA: TGTGCCAGCAGTCCCCGGGACAGCAATGAAAAACTGTTTTTT
J: TRBJ1-4
V: TRBV12-3/TRBV12-4
size: few
D: TRBD1

CDR3: CASTPRAGSSGANVLTF
DNA: TGTGCCAGCACCCCAAGAGCAGGGAGCTCTGGGGCCAACGTCCTGACTTTC
J: TRBJ2-6
V: TRBV13
size: -
D: -

CDR3: CASKGNSPLHF
DNA: TGTGCCAGCAAGGGCAATTCACCCCTCCACTTT
J: TRBJ1-6
V: TRBV2
size: -
D: -

CDR3: CASSPTDGKNIQYF
DNA: TGTGCCAGCAGCCCGACAGATGGCAAAAACATTCAGTACTTC
J: TRBJ2-4
V: TRBV7-3
size: many
D: -

CDR3: CASSQDKSGTWF
DNA: TGCGCCAGCAGCCAAGACAAGAGCGGGACCTGGTTC
J: TRBJ1-2
V: TRBV4-1
size: -
D: -

CDR3: CASIILIRDTGELFF
DNA: TGTGCCAGCATAATACTAATCCGGGACACCGGGGAGCTGTTTTTT
J: TRBJ2-2
V: TRBV6-4
size: -
D: -

CDR3: CASSTGTGGLETQYF
DNA: TGTGCCAGTAGCACCGGGACAGGGGGCCTGGAGACCCAGTACTTC
J: TRBJ2-5
V: TRBV19
size: large
D: TRBD1

CDR3: CASSLGTSGAGELFF
DNA: TGTGCCAGCAGCTTGGGGACTAGCGGGGCCGGGGAGCTGTTTTTT
J: TRBJ2-2
V: TRBV7-2
size: many
D: TRBD2

CDR3: CASSSGSDRGMNTEAFF
DNA: TGTGCCAGCAGTTCAGGCTCGGACAGGGGAATGAACACTGAAGCTTTCTTT
J: TRBJ1-1
V: TRBV6-6
size: many
D: TRBD1

CDR3: CASSLETESTDTQYF
DNA: TGTGCCAGCAGCTTGGAGACAGAAAGCACAGATACGCAGTATTTT
J: TRBJ2-3
V: TRBV5-6
size: -
D: -

CDR3: CASSPPLGTDTQYF
DNA: TGTGCCAGCAGCCCCCCCCTCGGCACAGATACGCAGTATTTT
J: TRBJ2-3
V: TRBV7-9
size: many
D: -

CDR3: CASSYGPYQPQHF
DNA: TGTGCCAGCAGTTACGGACCTTATCAGCCCCAGCATTTT
J: TRBJ1-5
V: TRBV6-5
size: many
D: -

CDR3: CASSKGDDSLNGYTF
DNA: TGTGCCAGCAGCAAAGGGGACGACAGTCTTAATGGCTACACCTTC
J: TRBJ1-2
V: TRBV7-9
size: many
D: -

CDR3: CASSSIAYGYTF
DNA: TGTGCCAGCAGTTCTATTGCTTATGGCTACACCTTC
J: TRBJ1-2
V: TRBV2
size: few
D: -

CDR3: CASGDTTNEKLFF
DNA: TGTGCCAGTGGCGACACGACTAATGAAAAACTGTTTTTT
J: TRBJ1-4
V: TRBV19
size: -
D: -

CDR3: CASSLGLTLGNQPQHF
DNA: TGTGCCAGCAGCCTCGGACTGACATTAGGGAATCAGCCCCAGCATTTT
J: TRBJ1-5
V: TRBV28
size: many
D: -

CDR3: CASSLAGWDKTEAFF
DNA: TGCGCCAGCAGCTTGGCCGGTTGGGACAAGACGGAAGCTTTCTTT
J: TRBJ1-1
V: TRBV5-1
size: few
D: -

CDR3: CASSLRGAGIGNEKLFF
DNA: TGTGCCAGCAGCTTACGGGGGGCGGGAATCGGTAATGAAAAACTGTTTTTT
J: TRBJ1-4
V: TRBV7-8
size: many
D: -

CDR3: CASSIEGNTEAFF
DNA: TGTGCCTCCAGTATAGAAGGGAACACTGAAGCTTTCTTT
J: TRBJ1-1
V: TRBV19
size: many
D: -

CDR3: CSAGEQGTTYEQYF
DNA: TGCAGTGCTGGAGAGCAGGGGACCACCTACGAGCAGTACTTC
J: TRBJ2-7
V: TRBV20-1
size: few
D: -

CDR3: CATSGFGGGGETQYF
DNA: TGTGCCACCAGTGGGTTCGGAGGGGGGGGTGAGACCCAGTACTTC
J: TRBJ2-5
V: TRBV24-1
size: few
D: -

CDR3: CASSLLTTSRRGYTF
DNA: TGTGCCAGCAGTTTATTAACGACAAGCCGTAGGGGCTACACCTTC
J: TRBJ1-2
V: TRBV28
size: many
D: -

CDR3: CASSTLSSYNEQFF
DNA: TGTGCCAGCAGCACTCTTAGCTCCTACAATGAGCAGTTCTTC
J: TRBJ2-1
V: TRBV6-1
size: -
D: -

CDR3: CASSLGQGVGANTEAFF
DNA: TGTGCCAGCAGCTTAGGTCAGGGAGTAGGGGCGAACACTGAAGCTTTCTTT
J: TRBJ1-1
V: TRBV7-8
size: many
D: -

CDR3: CASSLTTTDTQYF
DNA: TGTGCCAGCAGTTTAACCACGACAGATACGCAGTATTTT
J: TRBJ2-3
V: TRBV27
size: few
D: -

CDR3: CASWGQRNSYNEQFF
DNA: TGTGCCAGCTGGGGTCAGAGGAACTCCTACAATGAGCAGTTCTTC
J: TRBJ2-1
V: TRBV7-9
size: few
D: -

CDR3: CASSLGLQYQYEQYF
DNA: TGTGCCAGCAGCTTAGGTTTACAATATCAATACGAGCAGTACTTC
J: TRBJ2-7
V: TRBV7-8
size: many
D: -

CDR3: CASSRDGTRGEQYF
DNA: TGTGCCAGCAGCAGGGACGGGACTAGGGGAGAGCAGTACTTC
J: TRBJ2-7
V: TRBV7-8
size: many
D: TRBD2

CDR3: CASVTWGEGETQYF
DNA: TGTGCCAGTGTTACCTGGGGCGAAGGGGAGACCCAGTACTTC
J: TRBJ2-5
V: TRBV6-2/TRBV6-3
size: -
D: -

CDR3: CASIGSGEAFF
DNA: TGCGCCAGCATCGGTTCTGGTGAAGCTTTCTTT
J: TRBJ1-1
V: TRBV5-1
size: -
D: -